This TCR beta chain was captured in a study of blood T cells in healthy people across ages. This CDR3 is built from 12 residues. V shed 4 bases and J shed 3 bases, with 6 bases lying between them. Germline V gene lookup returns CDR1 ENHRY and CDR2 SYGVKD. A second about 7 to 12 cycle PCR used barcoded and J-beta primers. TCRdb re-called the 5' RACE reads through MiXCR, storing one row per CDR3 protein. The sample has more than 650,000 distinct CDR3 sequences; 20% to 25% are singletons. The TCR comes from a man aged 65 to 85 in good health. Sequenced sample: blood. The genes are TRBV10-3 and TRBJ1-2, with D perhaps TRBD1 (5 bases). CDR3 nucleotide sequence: TGTGCCATCAGTGGGGGGGACTATGGCTACACCTTC. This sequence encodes CAISGGDYGYTF.